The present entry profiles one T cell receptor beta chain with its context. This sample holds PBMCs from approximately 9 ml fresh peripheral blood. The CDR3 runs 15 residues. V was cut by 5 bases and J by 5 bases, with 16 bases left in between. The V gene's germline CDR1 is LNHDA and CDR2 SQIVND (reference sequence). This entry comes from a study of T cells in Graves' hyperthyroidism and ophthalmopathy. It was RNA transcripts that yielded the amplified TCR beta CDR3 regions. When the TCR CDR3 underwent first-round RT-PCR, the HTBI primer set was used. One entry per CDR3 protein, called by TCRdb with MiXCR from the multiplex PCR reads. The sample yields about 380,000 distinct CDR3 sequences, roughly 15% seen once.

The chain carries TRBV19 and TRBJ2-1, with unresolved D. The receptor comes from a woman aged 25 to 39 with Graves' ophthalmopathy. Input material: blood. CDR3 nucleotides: TGTGCCAGTAGTTCCCCAGGTTCTCCAAACAATGAGCAGTTCTTC. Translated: CASSSPGSPNNEQFF. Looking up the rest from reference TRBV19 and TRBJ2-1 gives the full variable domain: DGGITQSPKYLFRKEGQNVTLSCEQNLNHDAMYWYRQDPGQGLRLIYYSQIVNDFQKGDIAEGYSVSREKKESFPLTVTSAQKNPTAFYLCASSSPGSPNNEQFFGPGTRLTVL.